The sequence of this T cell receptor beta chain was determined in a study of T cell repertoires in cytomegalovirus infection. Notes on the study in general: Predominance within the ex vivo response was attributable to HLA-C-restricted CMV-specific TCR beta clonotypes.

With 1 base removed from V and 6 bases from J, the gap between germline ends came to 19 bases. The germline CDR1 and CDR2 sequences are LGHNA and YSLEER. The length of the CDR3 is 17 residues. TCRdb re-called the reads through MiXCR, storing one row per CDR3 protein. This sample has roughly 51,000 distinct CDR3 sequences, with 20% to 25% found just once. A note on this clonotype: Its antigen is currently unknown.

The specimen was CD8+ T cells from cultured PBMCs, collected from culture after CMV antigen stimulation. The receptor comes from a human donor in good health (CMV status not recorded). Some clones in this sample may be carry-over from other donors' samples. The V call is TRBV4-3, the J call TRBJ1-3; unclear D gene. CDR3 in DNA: TGCGCCAGCAGCCAAGTAGGGCCCGAGACACGGACAAACACCATATATTTT. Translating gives CASSQVGPETRTNTIYF.